Here is one T cell receptor (beta chain) with its context. Its antigen is still unknown. The germline V gene has CDR1 SGHDT and CDR2 YYEEEE. The trim removed 4 bases at V and 5 bases at J, leaving 3 bases unmatched. The CDR3 is 12 amino acids. These data belong to a study of Tregs in tolerant kidney transplant recipients. Study context: Related graft donors supplied nonmyeloablative bone marrow transplants, and mixed chimerism was transient.

Assay: immunoSEQ multiplex PCR; the TCRdb copy retains only in-frame clones and omits some. The sample has roughly 66,000 clones, 80% to 95% seen once. Study results and limitations: The most relevant donor-specific Treg TCRbeta repertoire apparently came from expansion with activated donor B cells. Donor-specific Treg expansion exceeded global Treg expansion in tolerant patients, suggesting antigen drive.

The clonotype originates from a human donor who received a combined kidney and bone marrow transplant. This specimen was CD8+ T cells from blood, taken before the transplant. This sequence joins TRBV5-6 and TRBJ2-7; TRBD2 matches 7 bases. The CDR3 nucleotides read TGTGCCAGCAGCCCGGGGACTAACGAGCAGTACTTC. Translating it yields CASSPGTNEQYF.